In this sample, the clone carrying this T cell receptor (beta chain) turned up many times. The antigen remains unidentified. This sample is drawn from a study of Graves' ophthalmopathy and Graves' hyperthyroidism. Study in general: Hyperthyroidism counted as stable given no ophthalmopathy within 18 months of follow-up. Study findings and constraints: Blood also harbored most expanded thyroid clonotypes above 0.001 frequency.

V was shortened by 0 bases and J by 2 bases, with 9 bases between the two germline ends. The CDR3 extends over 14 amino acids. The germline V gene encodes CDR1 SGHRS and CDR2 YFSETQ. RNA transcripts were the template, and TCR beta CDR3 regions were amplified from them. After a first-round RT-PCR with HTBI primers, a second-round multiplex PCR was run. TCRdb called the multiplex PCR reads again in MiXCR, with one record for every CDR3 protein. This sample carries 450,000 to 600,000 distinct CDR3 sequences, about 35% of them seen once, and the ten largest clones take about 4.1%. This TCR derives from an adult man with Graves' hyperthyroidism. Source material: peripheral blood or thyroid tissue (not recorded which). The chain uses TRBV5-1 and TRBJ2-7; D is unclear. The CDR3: CASSLVSVAYEQYF. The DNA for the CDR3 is TGCGCCAGCAGCTTGGTTTCCGTAGCCTACGAGCAGTACTTC.